The rows below give T cell receptor beta chains drawn from one sample of a study of blood T cell repertoires in COVID-19. Method: immunoSEQ multiplex PCR; TCRdb's copy keeps in-frame clones and lacks some. The sample has under 350,000 clones; about 89% are singletons. The sample was PBMCs or T cells enriched from blood (not recorded which). The receptors here all came from a middle-aged woman who had recovered from COVID-19. Both conserved end residues are part of each CDR3. The order of the fields is D gene, J gene, V gene, clone size, CDR3 DNA, CDR3 protein. The D gene is left open where the match is weak. Clone sizes are given selectively: once, few, many, or a class where the clone is expanded.

D gene: NA
J gene: TRBJ1-1
V gene: TRBV27
clone size: NA
CDR3 DNA: TGTGCCAGCAGTTCGTGGGCCACTGAAGCTTTCTTT
CDR3 protein: CASSSWATEAFF

D gene: NA
J gene: TRBJ2-7
V gene: TRBV7-9
clone size: NA
CDR3 DNA: TGTGCCAGCAGCCCAGGGGACTACCCGTCTTACGAGCAGTACTTC
CDR3 protein: CASSPGDYPSYEQYF

D gene: TRBD2
J gene: TRBJ2-7
V gene: TRBV5-4
clone size: NA
CDR3 DNA: TGTGCCAGCAGCCACCGTGGGGGGGGCTCCTACGAGCAGTACTTC
CDR3 protein: CASSHRGGGSYEQYF

D gene: TRBD1
J gene: TRBJ2-1
V gene: TRBV6-6
clone size: NA
CDR3 DNA: TGTGCCAGCATGGAGGGGGGGACAGGGGGATACAATGAGCAGTTCTTC
CDR3 protein: CASMEGGTGGYNEQFF

D gene: TRBD1
J gene: TRBJ2-7
V gene: TRBV6-5
clone size: few
CDR3 DNA: TGTGCCAGCAGTTACTCGACAGGGGGCGTCTACGAGCAGTACTTC
CDR3 protein: CASSYSTGGVYEQYF

D gene: TRBD2
J gene: TRBJ2-3
V gene: TRBV7-6
clone size: NA
CDR3 DNA: TGTGCCAGCAGCTTAGAGACTAGCGGGGGGCCAGATACGCAGTATTTT
CDR3 protein: CASSLETSGGPDTQYF

D gene: NA
J gene: TRBJ2-7
V gene: TRBV7-2
clone size: NA
CDR3 DNA: TGTGCCAGCAGCGGCGCCAGGGGACCCTACGAGCAGTACTTC
CDR3 protein: CASSGARGPYEQYF

D gene: TRBD1
J gene: TRBJ1-4
V gene: TRBV5-1
clone size: NA
CDR3 DNA: TGCGCCAGCAGATTCGGGGGACAGGAGTATGAAAAACTGTTTTTT
CDR3 protein: CASRFGGQEYEKLFF

D gene: NA
J gene: TRBJ1-4
V gene: TRBV5-1
clone size: once
CDR3 DNA: TGCGCCAGCAGCTTGAACAGCGGCCCCGGCGGTGGTGAAAAACTGTTTTTT
CDR3 protein: CASSLNSGPGGGEKLFF

D gene: NA
J gene: TRBJ1-4
V gene: TRBV5-8
clone size: NA
CDR3 DNA: TGTGCCAGCAGCTTGCAATACAGGGTGGGACCAACGAATGAAAAACTGTTTTTT
CDR3 protein: CASSLQYRVGPTNEKLFF

D gene: NA
J gene: TRBJ2-7
V gene: TRBV3-1/TRBV3-2
clone size: NA
CDR3 DNA: TGTGCCAGCAGCCAAGAGGACCTACAGGGTTCCTACGAGCAGTACTTC
CDR3 protein: CASSQEDLQGSYEQYF

D gene: NA
J gene: TRBJ2-3
V gene: TRBV30
clone size: NA
CDR3 DNA: TGTGCCTGGATGTGGGGAGGCACAGATACGCAGTATTTT
CDR3 protein: CAWMWGGTDTQYF

D gene: TRBD1
J gene: TRBJ1-1
V gene: TRBV7-9
clone size: NA
CDR3 DNA: TGTGCCAGCAGCACCGGGACAGGGAGTCCTGAAGCTTTCTTT
CDR3 protein: CASSTGTGSPEAFF

D gene: NA
J gene: TRBJ2-1
V gene: TRBV21-1
clone size: NA
CDR3 DNA: TGTGCCAGCAGCAAACTCCGCGGGGGCCGGAGGCAGTTCTTC
CDR3 protein: CASSKLRGGRRQFF

D gene: TRBD2
J gene: TRBJ2-5
V gene: TRBV30
clone size: once
CDR3 DNA: TGTGCCTTAACTAGCGGGAGAGGGACCCAGTACTTC
CDR3 protein: CALTSGRGTQYF

D gene: TRBD1
J gene: TRBJ1-1
V gene: TRBV6-5
clone size: NA
CDR3 DNA: TGTGCCAGCAGTTCCGACAGGGCTGGCACTGAAGCTTTCTTT
CDR3 protein: CASSSDRAGTEAFF

D gene: NA
J gene: TRBJ1-1
V gene: TRBV4-2
clone size: NA
CDR3 DNA: TGTGCCAGCAGCCGAGTATCGGGGGGCACTGAAGCTTTCTTT
CDR3 protein: CASSRVSGGTEAFF

D gene: NA
J gene: TRBJ2-2
V gene: TRBV11-2
clone size: NA
CDR3 DNA: TGTGCCAGCAGGGCGCAAGCGGCGGGGGAGCTGTTTTTT
CDR3 protein: CASRAQAAGELFF

D gene: NA
J gene: TRBJ2-5
V gene: TRBV4-2
clone size: NA
CDR3 DNA: TGTGCCAGCAGCCAAGATCAGGCCCAACAGACCCAGTACTTC
CDR3 protein: CASSQDQAQQTQYF

D gene: NA
J gene: TRBJ1-4
V gene: TRBV5-4
clone size: NA
CDR3 DNA: TGTGCCAGCAGCTCCATGGGCAGGATCAATGAAAAACTGTTTTTT
CDR3 protein: CASSSMGRINEKLFF

D gene: NA
J gene: TRBJ2-5
V gene: TRBV7-2
clone size: NA
CDR3 DNA: TGTGCCAGCAGCTTAGGGTCAGTTCAAGAGACCCAGTACTTC
CDR3 protein: CASSLGSVQETQYF

D gene: NA
J gene: TRBJ2-7
V gene: TRBV11-2
clone size: NA
CDR3 DNA: TGTGCCAGCAGCTTAGGGTTGCGGGACGAGCAGTACTTC
CDR3 protein: CASSLGLRDEQYF

D gene: TRBD2
J gene: TRBJ2-2
V gene: TRBV20-1
clone size: NA
CDR3 DNA: TGCAGTGCTAGTAATAGCGGGAGGGCCGGATCCGGGGAGCTGTTTTTT
CDR3 protein: CSASNSGRAGSGELFF

D gene: TRBD1
J gene: TRBJ1-2
V gene: TRBV16
clone size: once
CDR3 DNA: TGTGCCAGCAGCCCCGGGACAGTGAACTATGGCTACACCTTC
CDR3 protein: CASSPGTVNYGYTF

D gene: TRBD1
J gene: TRBJ1-5
V gene: TRBV27
clone size: NA
CDR3 DNA: TGTGCCAGCTGGACAGGGGGAAATCAGCCCCAGCATTTT
CDR3 protein: CASWTGGNQPQHF

D gene: TRBD1
J gene: TRBJ2-1
V gene: TRBV5-1
clone size: NA
CDR3 DNA: TGCGCCAGCAGCATACAGGGGGCAGGTGAGCAGTTCTTC
CDR3 protein: CASSIQGAGEQFF

D gene: NA
J gene: TRBJ1-2
V gene: TRBV6-4
clone size: NA
CDR3 DNA: TGTGCCAGCAGTGCCAGCCGCGGGGGAGGGGCACATGGCTACACCTTC
CDR3 protein: CASSASRGGGAHGYTF

D gene: NA
J gene: TRBJ1-6
V gene: TRBV27
clone size: NA
CDR3 DNA: TGTGCCAGCAGCCCCGACAGGACCTTTAATTCACCCCTCCACTTT
CDR3 protein: CASSPDRTFNSPLHF

D gene: NA
J gene: TRBJ2-1
V gene: TRBV21-1
clone size: NA
CDR3 DNA: TGTGCCAGCAGCAAAGGGCAGGGTGTGACGAATGAGCAGTTCTTC
CDR3 protein: CASSKGQGVTNEQFF

D gene: NA
J gene: TRBJ1-3
V gene: TRBV18
clone size: NA
CDR3 DNA: TGTGCCAGCTCACCACCGTCGCACGGGACTGGAAACACCATATATTTT
CDR3 protein: CASSPPSHGTGNTIYF

D gene: TRBD1
J gene: TRBJ1-2
V gene: TRBV4-1
clone size: NA
CDR3 DNA: TGCGCCAGCAGCCCAGTCGGGACAGGGAACTATGGCTACACCTTC
CDR3 protein: CASSPVGTGNYGYTF

D gene: TRBD1
J gene: TRBJ1-6
V gene: TRBV30
clone size: once
CDR3 DNA: TGTGCCTGGAACTGGGGACAGGGGTTTTCACCCCTCCACTTT
CDR3 protein: CAWNWGQGFSPLHF

D gene: TRBD1
J gene: TRBJ1-1
V gene: TRBV7-2
clone size: NA
CDR3 DNA: TGTGCCAGCAGCTTAGATGGGACAGGGGGCATGGGCACTGAAGCTTTCTTT
CDR3 protein: CASSLDGTGGMGTEAFF

D gene: TRBD2
J gene: TRBJ2-2
V gene: TRBV27
clone size: NA
CDR3 DNA: TGTGCCAGCAGTTTAAGGCTAGCGGGAAACACCGGGGAGCTGTTTTTT
CDR3 protein: CASSLRLAGNTGELFF

D gene: TRBD1
J gene: TRBJ1-2
V gene: TRBV5-4
clone size: NA
CDR3 DNA: TGTGCCAGCAGACACGGACAGGGTAACTATGGCTACACCTTC
CDR3 protein: CASRHGQGNYGYTF

D gene: NA
J gene: TRBJ2-1
V gene: TRBV7-2
clone size: NA
CDR3 DNA: TGTGCCAGCAGTCACGAGAACGGGGGAGGCTACAATGAGCAGTTCTTC
CDR3 protein: CASSHENGGGYNEQFF

D gene: NA
J gene: TRBJ1-1
V gene: TRBV7-8
clone size: NA
CDR3 DNA: TGTGCCAGCAGCTTAGTTCCCGGGATTAACACTGAAGCTTTCTTT
CDR3 protein: CASSLVPGINTEAFF

D gene: TRBD1
J gene: TRBJ1-5
V gene: TRBV18
clone size: NA
CDR3 DNA: TGTGCCAGCTCACAGACAGGGGGGCGTACTCAGCCCCAGCATTTT
CDR3 protein: CASSQTGGRTQPQHF

D gene: NA
J gene: TRBJ2-5
V gene: TRBV12-5
clone size: NA
CDR3 DNA: TGTGCTAGTGGTTCCTGGACTTTACAAGAGACCCAGTACTTC
CDR3 protein: CASGSWTLQETQYF

D gene: TRBD1
J gene: TRBJ1-1
V gene: TRBV10-1
clone size: NA
CDR3 DNA: TGCGCCAGCAGTGAGGGTGGGACAGGGAACACTGAAGCTTTCTTT
CDR3 protein: CASSEGGTGNTEAFF

D gene: NA
J gene: TRBJ1-5
V gene: TRBV19
clone size: NA
CDR3 DNA: TGTGCCAGTAGTATTTTCGGTCCCACCAGCAATCAGCCCCAGCATTTT
CDR3 protein: CASSIFGPTSNQPQHF

D gene: TRBD2
J gene: TRBJ2-1
V gene: TRBV5-8
clone size: NA
CDR3 DNA: TGTGCCAGCAGCCTGGGACTAGCTAAGCAGTTCTTC
CDR3 protein: CASSLGLAKQFF

D gene: TRBD2
J gene: TRBJ2-1
V gene: TRBV30
clone size: NA
CDR3 DNA: TGTGCCTGGAATCCTAGCGGGGGGGCCGGGAATGAGCAGTTCTTC
CDR3 protein: CAWNPSGGAGNEQFF

D gene: TRBD1
J gene: TRBJ2-3
V gene: TRBV7-3
clone size: NA
CDR3 DNA: TGTGCCAGCTCTAACAGGGGCGCAGATACGCAGTATTTT
CDR3 protein: CASSNRGADTQYF

D gene: TRBD1
J gene: TRBJ1-2
V gene: TRBV18
clone size: NA
CDR3 DNA: TGTGCCAGCTCACCAGGACAGGGACCTTTGAACTATGGCTACACCTTC
CDR3 protein: CASSPGQGPLNYGYTF

D gene: NA
J gene: TRBJ1-2
V gene: TRBV2
clone size: NA
CDR3 DNA: TGTGCCAGCAGTGTGGACACTAATGGCTACACCTTC
CDR3 protein: CASSVDTNGYTF

D gene: TRBD1
J gene: TRBJ1-5
V gene: TRBV3-1/TRBV3-2
clone size: NA
CDR3 DNA: TGTGCCAGCAGCCAAGGAGCTGGACAGGGGGCAAAGCCCCAGCATTTT
CDR3 protein: CASSQGAGQGAKPQHF

D gene: NA
J gene: TRBJ2-7
V gene: TRBV28
clone size: NA
CDR3 DNA: TGTGCCAGCAGTTTAGGCACAGTAGGTGAGCAGTACTTC
CDR3 protein: CASSLGTVGEQYF

D gene: NA
J gene: TRBJ2-3
V gene: TRBV2
clone size: NA
CDR3 DNA: TGTGCCAGCATTCTAGGTCCATTGAATACGCAGTATTTT
CDR3 protein: CASILGPLNTQYF

D gene: NA
J gene: TRBJ1-1
V gene: TRBV5-1
clone size: NA
CDR3 DNA: TGCGCCAGCAGCTTGGAACTACAGGGAGATACTGAAGCTTTCTTT
CDR3 protein: CASSLELQGDTEAFF

D gene: TRBD1
J gene: TRBJ1-4
V gene: TRBV5-1
clone size: few
CDR3 DNA: TGCGCCAGCAGCTCATCGACAGGGCGTGAAAAACTGTTTTTT
CDR3 protein: CASSSSTGREKLFF